The next 19 T cell receptor beta chains were all read from a single sample in a study of blood T cells in healthy people across ages (dated by TCRdb to about 2015). Libraries were made using 5' RACE. The reads were generated on an Illumina HiSeq 2500. The second PCR ran for roughly 6 to 11 cycles and used a J-beta primer mix along with a sample-barcoded 5' primer. The public reads were quality trimmed at Q25 with fastp and then assembled into clones with MiXCR by TCRdb, keeping productive beta chains. Rows are combined by CDR3 protein, so each entry shows the most common genes and DNA. The sample yields about 970,000 distinct CDR3 sequences; roughly 51% were counted once. About 22% of the sample comes from the top ten. Material: blood. The receptors originated from a woman aged 55-69 years in good health.

The table lists this clonotype with a few counts. The chain links TRBV12-3 or TRBV12-4 to TRBJ2-3; D remains unclear. V dropped 7 bases and J dropped 6 bases, with 11 bases sitting between them. The CDR3 totals 12 residues. CDR3 protein: CASTYAVDTQYF. The CDR3 DNA sequence: TGTGCCAGCACCTACGCAGTGGATACGCAGTATTTT.

V usage is TRBV3-1 and J usage is TRBJ2-7; D remains unclear. There are 16 residues in the CDR3. The V gene lost 3 bases and the J gene lost 1 base, with 16 bases spanning the gap. Germline V lookup: CDR1 LGHDT, CDR2 YNNKEL (reference sequence). CDR3 sequence: CASSQPSGSNSYEQYF. CDR3 in DNA: TGTGCCAGCAGCCAGCCCTCCGGGTCTAATTCCTACGAGCAGTACTTC.

The chain is built from TRBV15 and TRBJ2-4; D possibly corresponds to TRBD1 (6 bases). The CDR3 consists of 17 residues. The germline V gene has CDR1 LNHNV and CDR2 YYDKDF (reference sequence). V lost 2 bases, J lost 3 bases, and 17 bases lay in between. This CDR3 is CATSRPITGKGKNIQYF. CDR3 bases: TGTGCCACCAGCAGACCCATTACAGGGAAGGGCAAAAACATTCAGTACTTC.

As to this clonotype: Compared with germline, one end of the junction differs, possibly owing to a read error. The V and J genes are TRBV10-3 and TRBJ1-2; 11 nucleotides align to TRBD1. Germline assignment: CDR1 ENHRY and CDR2 SYGVKD. The length of the CDR3 is 13 residues. The CDR3 nucleotides are TGTGCCGCCGGACAGGGGGCCAACTATGACTACACCTTC. Its translation: CAAGQGANYDYTF.

The chain carries TRBV20-1 and TRBJ2-7; weak D call: TRBD2 (6 bases). This CDR3 is built from 13 residues. In germline, CDR1 is DFQATT, CDR2 SNEGSKA (reference sequence). V shed 3 bases and J shed 3 bases, with 12 bases lying between them. The CDR3 DNA sequence: TGCAGTGCTAGGCTCTCCGGGGGCTACGAGCAGTACTTC. Translating gives CSARLSGGYEQYF.

This clonotype was seen a handful of times. The CDR3 nucleotides are TGCGCCAGCAGCCAAGATCCTCGACAGGGCTGGGGCTATGGCTACACCTTC. Amino acid sequence: CASSQDPRQGWGYGYTF. V usage is TRBV4-1 and J usage is TRBJ1-2; 7 nucleotides match TRBD1. Germline V lookup: CDR1 MGHRA, CDR2 YSYEKL. Trimming cost V 0 bases and J 4 bases; bases outside gene matches: 11. This CDR3 contains 17 residues.

The gene calls are TRBV6-2 or TRBV6-3 and TRBJ2-6, with D perhaps given as TRBD1 or TRBD2 (5 bases each). V lost 1 base, J lost 3 bases, and 16 bases lay in between. Germline values: CDR1 MNHEY, CDR2 SVGEGT. The CDR3 covers 18 residues. The CDR3 nucleotides read TGTGCCAGCAGTTACTTGGGGGACCCCGCCTTTGGGGCCAACGTCCTGACTTTC. This encodes CASSYLGDPAFGANVLTF.

The V call is TRBV14, the J call TRBJ2-4; D gene uncertain. The J call could be wrong; TRBJ2-7 is a better fit for the DNA end. Germline CDR1 and CDR2: SGHDN and FVKESK. The CDR3 covers 13 residues. Here the CDR3 DNA reads TGTGCCAGCAGCCTCCCACTACCCAGCGAGCAGTACTTC. It yields the protein CASSLPLPSEQYF.

This chain links TRBV6-1 with TRBJ2-4, with 15 nucleotides matching TRBD2. The DNA end is more similar to TRBJ2-5, so the J call may be wrong. The germline CDR1 and CDR2 sequences are MNHNS and SASEGT. CDR3 length equals 18 residues. The CDR3 here is CASRVGLAGGPRQETQYF. The CDR3 DNA follows: TGTGCCAGCAGAGTCGGACTAGCGGGAGGGCCCCGCCAAGAGACCCAGTACTTC.

The chain is built from TRBV7-9 and TRBJ1-1; tentatively, D is TRBD1 (5 bases). Germline V CDR1 and CDR2: SEHNR, FQNEAQ (reference sequence). Trimming stripped 7 bases from V and 7 bases from J, with 10 bases between. The CDR3 is 11 residues long. CDR3 sequence reads: CASTRGIEAFF. CDR3 nucleotides: TGTGCCAGCACAAGGGGTATTGAAGCTTTCTTT. The whole variable domain, remainder taken from reference TRBV7-9 and TRBJ1-1, is DTGVSQNPRHKITKRGQNVTFRCDPISEHNRLYWYRQTLGQGPEFLTYFQNEAQLEKSRLLSDRFSAERPKGSFSTLEIQRTEQGDSAMYLCASTRGIEAFFGQGTRLTVV.

This clonotype was counted only a few times. This chain joins TRBV27 and TRBJ2-5; TRBD1 or TRBD2 may be the D gene (5 bases each). The germline V gene has CDR1 MNHEY and CDR2 SMNVEV (reference sequence). Trimming removed 5 bases at V and 7 bases at J, with 17 bases between. CDR3 length: 14 amino acids. CDR3 sequence: CASSPSGTLGTQYF. CDR3 sequence (DNA): TGTGCCAGCAGTCCCTCGGGGACCCTCGGGACCCAGTACTTC.

This sequence joins TRBV7-2 and TRBJ2-1, with 7 positions matching TRBD1. The CDR3 is 15 amino acids. V was pared by 5 bases and J by 12 bases, with 16 bases of the junction left unmatched. CDR1 is SGHTA and CDR2 is FQGNSA in the germline V gene. The CDR3 bases are TGTGCCAGCAGCCGACAGGGATTGAGCACAGATACGCAGTTCTTC. Amino acid sequence: CASSRQGLSTDTQFF.

The chain couples TRBV11-1 to TRBJ2-5; D is tentatively TRBD1 or TRBD2 (5 bases each). CDR3 length: 13 amino acids. Per germline, CDR1 SGHAT and CDR2 FQDESV (reference sequence). Trimming cost V 5 bases and J 11 bases, with 18 bases left between them. The CDR3 loop reads CASSKDRLGEQYF. Written as DNA, the CDR3 is TGTGCCAGCAGCAAAGACAGATTGGGAGAGCAGTACTTC.

The gene calls are TRBV4-1 and TRBJ2-7, with TRBD2 matching 7 bases. The CDR3 has 15 residues. Germline CDR1 MGHRA, CDR2 YSYEKL. J lost 6 bases, V lost 0 bases, and 8 bases had no gene match. CDR3 region: CASSQEGGSRSEQYF. CDR3 in DNA: TGCGCCAGCAGCCAAGAGGGCGGGAGTAGATCCGAGCAGTACTTC.

This rearrangement joins TRBV14 to TRBJ1-6; D unresolved. Germline CDR1 SGHDN, CDR2 FVKESK. Trimming cost V 1 base and J 8 bases, with 9 bases left between them. CDR3 size: 14 residues. The CDR3 protein is CASSQVSGYSPLHF. CDR3 nucleotide sequence: TGTGCCAGCAGCCAAGTTTCAGGTTATTCACCCCTCCACTTT. Drawing the rest from reference TRBV14 and TRBJ1-6, the complete variable domain is EAGVTQFPSHSVIEKGQTVTLRCDPISGHDNLYWYRRVMGKEIKFLLHFVKESKQDESGMPNNRFLAERTGGTYSTLKVQPAELEDSGVYFCASSQVSGYSPLHFGNGTRLTVT.

This rearrangement joins TRBV11-2 to TRBJ2-5; D possibly corresponds to TRBD2 (6 bases). The CDR3 extends over 14 amino acids. The germline V and J ends were trimmed by 5 bases and 2 bases, with 12 bases remaining between them. The germline gives CDR1 SGHAT, CDR2 FQNNGV. CDR3 in DNA: TGTGCCAGCAGCCGGGACTCGATACAAGAGACCCAGTACTTC. Protein: CASSRDSIQETQYF.

The rearrangement uses TRBV3-1 and TRBJ1-6, with unresolved D. The V end lost 0 bases, the J end lost 13 bases, and 10 bases lay between the germline ends. The length of the CDR3 is 13 residues. Germline V gene data show CDR1 as LGHDT and CDR2 as YNNKEL (reference sequence). The CDR3 loop is CASSQDRGQPLHF. In DNA, the CDR3 is TGTGCCAGCAGCCAAGATCGAGGTCAGCCCCTCCACTTT.

The chain is built from TRBV2 and TRBJ2-3; D may be TRBD1 or TRBD2 (6 bases each). CDR1 SNHLY and CDR2 FYNNEI come from the germline V gene. The CDR3 sequence is 14 residues long. V gave up 8 bases and J gave up 1 base, with 13 bases separating them. CDR3 DNA sequence: TGTGCCAGCCAATGGGGGGCAGGCACAGATACGCAGTATTTT. It codes for CASQWGAGTDTQYF.

This clonotype was seen a few times. The chain is built from TRBV2 and TRBJ2-7, with 7 bases lining up with TRBD2. The V gene's germline CDR1 is SNHLY and CDR2 FYNNEI. With 7 bases clipped from V and 1 base from J, the junction kept 13 bases outside the gene matches. This CDR3 has 16 residues. The CDR3 protein is CASTAGETSFSYEQYF. CDR3 nucleotides: TGTGCCAGCACCGCGGGAGAAACTAGCTTTTCCTACGAGCAGTACTTC.